The text below deals with one T cell receptor (beta chain). This sample stems from a study of shared clonotypes between healthy human individuals. Trimming removed 2 bases from V and 2 bases from J; junction bases left unmatched: 2. Germline V gene sequence: CDR1 SGHDN, CDR2 FVKESK. This CDR3 region has 15 residues. Data came from immunoSEQ multiplex PCR; TCRdb stores just in-frame clones and leaves some out. The sample records 2.3 million or so clones, about 92% being singletons. This rearrangement joins TRBV14 to TRBJ1-4; 7 bases align to TRBD1. Sequencing was done on a sample of naive CD4+ T cells from PBMCs. Subset defined: CD45RA+ positively selected. The TCR was taken from a man younger than 30 in good health. Some clones in this sample may be carry-over from other donors' samples. CDR3 in DNA: TGTGCCAGCAGCCAAACAGGGGCGACTAATGAAAAACTGTTTTTT. Its protein is CASSQTGATNEKLFF.